This T cell receptor beta chain was sequenced in a study of blood T cell repertoires in COVID-19. Study details: Acute-phase and convalescent COVID-19 samples originated in the United States, Italy and Spain. PBMCs, B-cell-depleted T cells, or T cells were the source of the cDNA or gDNA that made up the material.

TCRdb's table, derived via immunoSEQ multiplex PCR, lists solely in-frame clones and lacks some. The repertoire holds hundreds of thousands of clones, with 85% to 90% as singletons. Germline loops: CDR1 SGHNT, CDR2 YYREEE (reference sequence). This CDR3 contains 14 residues. V dropped 0 bases and J dropped 4; count of bases not matched to a gene: 3. The TCR sequence derives from a man aged 18 to 35 who had recovered from COVID-19. Sequencing was carried out using PBMCs or T cells enriched from blood (not recorded which). The V gene is TRBV5-4, the J gene TRBJ1-1; 7 positions match TRBD1. The CDR3 protein is CASSLDRDSTEAFF. The CDR3 coding sequence is TGTGCCAGCAGCTTGGACCGGGACAGCACTGAAGCTTTCTTT.